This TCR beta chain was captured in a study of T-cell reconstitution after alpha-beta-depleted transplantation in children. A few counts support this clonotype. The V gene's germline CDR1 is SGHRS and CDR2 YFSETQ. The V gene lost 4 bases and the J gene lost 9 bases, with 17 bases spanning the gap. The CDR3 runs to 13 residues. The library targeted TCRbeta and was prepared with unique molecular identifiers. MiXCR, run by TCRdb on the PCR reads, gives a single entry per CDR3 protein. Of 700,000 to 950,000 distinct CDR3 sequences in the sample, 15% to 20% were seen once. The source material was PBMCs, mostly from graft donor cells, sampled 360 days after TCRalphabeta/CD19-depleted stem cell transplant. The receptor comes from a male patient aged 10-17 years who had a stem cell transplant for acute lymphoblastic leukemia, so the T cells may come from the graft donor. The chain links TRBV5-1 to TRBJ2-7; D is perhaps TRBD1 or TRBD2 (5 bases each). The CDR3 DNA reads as TGCGCCAGCAGCCGGGACCCGAGTATACGGCAGTACTTC. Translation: CASSRDPSIRQYF. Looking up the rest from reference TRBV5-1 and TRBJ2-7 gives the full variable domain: KAGVTQTPRYLIKTRGQQVTLSCSPISGHRSVSWYQQTPGQGLQFLFEYFSETQRNKGNFPGRFSGRQFSNSRSEMNVSTLELGDSALYLCASSRDPSIRQYFGPGTRLTVT.